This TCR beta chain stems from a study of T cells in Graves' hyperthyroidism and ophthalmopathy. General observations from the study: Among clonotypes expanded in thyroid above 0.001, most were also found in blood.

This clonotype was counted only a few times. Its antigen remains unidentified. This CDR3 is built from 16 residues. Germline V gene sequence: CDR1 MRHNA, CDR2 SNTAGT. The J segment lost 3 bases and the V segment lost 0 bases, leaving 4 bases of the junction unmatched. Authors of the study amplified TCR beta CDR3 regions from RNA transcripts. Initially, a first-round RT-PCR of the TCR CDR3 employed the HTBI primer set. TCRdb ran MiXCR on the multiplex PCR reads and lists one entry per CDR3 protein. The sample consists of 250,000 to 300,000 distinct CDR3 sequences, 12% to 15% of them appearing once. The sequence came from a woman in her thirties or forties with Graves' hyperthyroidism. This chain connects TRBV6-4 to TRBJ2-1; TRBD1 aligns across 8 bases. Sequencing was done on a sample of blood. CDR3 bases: TGTGCCAGCAGTGACTCGGGACAGGTTAGCTACAATGAGCAGTTCTTC. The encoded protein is CASSDSGQVSYNEQFF.